This TCR beta chain was sequenced for a study of T cell responses to AZD1222 COVID-19 vaccine. Data came from immunoSEQ multiplex PCR; TCRdb stores just in-frame clones and leaves some out. The sample carries 95,000 to 150,000 clones, roughly nine tenths recorded once. Trimming stripped 2 bases from V and 1 base from J, with 3 bases between. Germline CDR1 is MRHNA and CDR2 is SNTAGT. CDR3 length equals 12 residues. Study observations and caveats: Reportedly, close to half of spike-specific TCRs are directed against unmutated variant regions.

A note on this clone: The target antigen is unknown.

The chain has TRBV6-4 and TRBJ2-7; D is unresolved. The receptor was isolated from an adult in good health. The specimen was peripheral blood, collected on day 0 of AZD1222 vaccination. Here the CDR3 DNA reads TGTGCCAGCAGTGACCGGTCCTACGAGCAGTACTTC. Amino acids: CASSDRSYEQYF.